One and the same sample provided the 32 T cell receptor beta chains below, sequenced in a study of cytomegalovirus exposure and HLA in healthy donors. PCR used 60 Vbeta primers and 13 Jbeta primers. Clones were read by immunoSEQ multiplex PCR, and TCRdb kept only the in-frame ones, dropping some. The sample records about 190,000 clones, around nine tenths being singletons. The sequenced sample consisted of PBMCs. All receptors derive from a woman under 30 in good health and CMV-seronegative.

This chain uses TRBV7-9 with TRBJ1-1, with D possibly matching TRBD1 (6 bases). CDR1 and CDR2 from the germline V gene are SEHNR and FQNEAQ (reference sequence). This CDR3 has 14 amino acids. The ends were cut back, 4 bases at V and 1 base at J, with 10 bases in the middle. CDR3 protein: CASSSQGGNTEAFF. CDR3 DNA sequence: TGTGCCAGCAGCTCACAAGGGGGGAACACTGAAGCTTTCTTT.

The chain is built from TRBV7-6 and TRBJ2-2; D is perhaps TRBD2 (6 bases). Germline V gene lookup returns CDR1 SGHVS and CDR2 FNYEAQ. The germline V and J ends were trimmed by 7 bases and 5 bases, with 20 bases remaining between them. The CDR3 contains 16 residues. CDR3 region: CASTPGGAAPTGELFF. DNA for the CDR3: TGTGCCAGCACCCCCGGCGGGGCAGCCCCGACCGGGGAGCTGTTTTTT.

This sequence joins TRBV27 and TRBJ2-5, with 8 bases that match TRBD1. The germline CDR1 and CDR2 sequences are MNHEY and SMNVEV (reference sequence). This CDR3 is 13 amino acids long. The V and J ends lost 5 bases and 4 bases, in that order; junction bases with no gene match: 3. The DNA for the CDR3 is TGTGCCAGCAGTCGACAGGGGCCAGAGACCCAGTACTTC. The encoded protein is CASSRQGPETQYF.

The chain joins TRBV18 to TRBJ1-1; no clear D. The ends were cut back, 2 bases at V and 13 bases at J, with 20 bases in the middle. This CDR3 has 14 amino acids. Germline V lookup: CDR1 KGHSH, CDR2 LQKENI. The CDR3 loop reads CASSPDQLESRSFF. CDR3 DNA sequence: TGTGCCAGCTCACCAGATCAACTCGAGAGCCGTAGTTTCTTT.

This clone turned up a few times. V gene TRBV27 combines with J gene TRBJ1-2, with 7 bases aligning to TRBD1. CDR3 length: 15 residues. Germline CDR1 is MNHEY and CDR2 is SMNVEV (reference sequence). V was pared by 3 bases and J by 4 bases, with 8 bases of the junction left unmatched. The CDR3 DNA is TGTGCCAGCAGTTTCCGTGTAGGGGGCGGCTATGGCTACACCTTC. Its protein product is CASSFRVGGGYGYTF.

Only a few counts were recorded for this clone. The rearrangement links TRBV18 to TRBJ2-5; TRBD1 matches 8 bases. Trimming removed 6 bases from V and 5 bases from J; junction bases left unmatched: 11. Per germline, CDR1 KGHSH and CDR2 LQKENI. CDR3 length: 15 residues. CDR3 region: CASSLQGAPSETQYF. The CDR3 DNA is TGTGCCAGCTCCCTCCAGGGGGCACCCTCGGAGACCCAGTACTTC.

V gene TRBV28 combines with J gene TRBJ1-1; no clear D gene. Trimming took off 5 bases at V and 5 bases at J, with 12 bases between the two ends. The CDR3 consists of 13 residues. Germline CDR1 reads MDHEN; CDR2 reads SYDVKM. The chain's CDR3 is CASSNRPWTEAFF. Written as DNA, the CDR3 is TGTGCCAGCAGTAACAGACCATGGACTGAAGCTTTCTTT.

V is TRBV5-1 and J is TRBJ1-1; D perhaps matches TRBD1 (5 bases). From germline, CDR1 is SGHRS and CDR2 YFSETQ. The CDR3 spans 16 residues. Trimming removed 3 bases at V and 0 bases at J, with 15 bases between. The DNA of the CDR3 is TGCGCCAGCAGCTCGGCCCCGGAGGGGATGAACACTGAAGCTTTCTTT. Its protein product is CASSSAPEGMNTEAFF. The full variable domain, in which reference TRBV5-1 and TRBJ1-1 provide the parts outside the CDR3, is KAGVTQTPRYLIKTRGQQVTLSCSPISGHRSVSWYQQTPGQGLQFLFEYFSETQRNKGNFPGRFSGRQFSNSRSEMNVSTLELGDSALYLCASSSAPEGMNTEAFFGQGTRLTVV.

In DNA, the CDR3 is TGTGCCAGCAGCTTGTGGGTTAGCGGGGTCGATGAGCAGTTCTTC. Translation gives CASSLWVSGVDEQFF. The chain carries TRBV5-6 and TRBJ2-1; the match to TRBD2 covers 8 bases. The V and J ends lost 1 base and 8 bases, in that order; junction bases with no gene match: 8. Germline V CDR1 and CDR2: SGHDT, YYEEEE. The length of the CDR3 is 15 residues. Full variable domain (rest looked up from reference TRBV5-6 and TRBJ2-1): DAGVTQSPTHLIKTRGQQVTLRCSPKSGHDTVSWYQQALGQGPQFIFQYYEEEERQRGNFPDRFSGHQFPNYSSELNVNALLLGDSALYLCASSLWVSGVDEQFFGPGTRLTVL.

This chain uses TRBV5-1 with TRBJ2-1; D is undetermined. The CDR3 has 13 residues. From germline, CDR1 is SGHRS and CDR2 YFSETQ. Trimming took 4 bases from V and 9 from J, leaving 14 bases between them. CDR3 sequence reads: CASSPPDLAEQFF. CDR3 bases: TGCGCCAGCAGCCCGCCCGATTTAGCTGAGCAGTTCTTC.

CDR3 amino acids: CASSSPGQGIYEQYF. CDR3 sequence (DNA): TGTGCCAGCAGCTCGCCGGGACAGGGTATCTACGAGCAGTACTTC. This chain joins TRBV7-3 and TRBJ2-7, with 9 bases fitting TRBD1. This CDR3 is built from 15 residues. V was clipped by 4 bases and J by 3 bases; unmatched bases: 7. CDR1 is SGHTA and CDR2 is FQGTGA in the germline V gene.

In this sample, this clone turned up once. The chain employs TRBV4-3 and TRBJ1-1; 7 nucleotides match TRBD1. CDR3 size: 16 residues. The junction had 5 bases not matched to a gene; V was cut back by 1 base and J by 0 bases. Germline V gene sequence: CDR1 LGHNA, CDR2 YSLEER. The CDR3 loop reads CASSQAGQIMNTEAFF. The CDR3 DNA reads as TGCGCCAGCAGCCAAGCGGGACAGATCATGAACACTGAAGCTTTCTTT.

This rearrangement joins TRBV9 to TRBJ1-1, with a tentative D call TRBD1 (5 bases). Trimming cost V 0 bases and J 7 bases, with 10 bases left between them. The germline V gene encodes CDR1 SGDLS and CDR2 YYNGEE. This CDR3 spans 13 amino acids. CDR3 residues: CASSVAGKGEAFF. Here the CDR3 DNA reads TGTGCCAGCAGCGTAGCAGGGAAGGGTGAAGCTTTCTTT.

The J gene is TRBJ2-3, the V gene TRBV5-6; the D gene is possibly TRBD2 (5 bases). This CDR3 is 15 amino acids long. Germline assignment: CDR1 SGHDT and CDR2 YYEEEE. The V gene lost 4 bases and the J gene lost 3 bases, with 15 bases spanning the gap. The CDR3 DNA follows: TGTGCCAGCAGCACGGGCCGGCGGGTTACAGATACGCAGTATTTT. This translates into CASSTGRRVTDTQYF.

V usage is TRBV19 and J usage is TRBJ2-3; D might be TRBD2 (6 bases). The CDR3 length is 15 residues. CDR1 and CDR2 (germline): LNHDA, SQIVND (reference sequence). V was shortened by 3 bases and J by 4 bases, with 14 bases between the two germline ends. Here the CDR3 DNA reads TGTGCCAGTAGTATGGTCCGGGGGTGGGCAGATACGCAGTATTTT. Protein: CASSMVRGWADTQYF.

The chain carries TRBV5-4 and TRBJ2-1, with D possibly being TRBD2 (7 bases). The CDR3 is 17 amino acids. V lost 0 bases and J 7 bases, leaving 20 bases between the germline ends. From germline, CDR1 is SGHNT and CDR2 YYREEE (reference sequence). In nucleotides, the CDR3 is TGTGCCAGCAGCTTGGGAGGGGGGGGAGTGAGAGGGAATGAGCAGTTCTTC. This sequence encodes CASSLGGGGVRGNEQFF.

The gene calls are TRBV6-1 and TRBJ2-7; 9 bases match TRBD1. J gave up 4 bases and V 5 bases, and 6 bases lay outside the gene matches. The CDR3 has 14 amino acids. CDR1 is MNHNS, CDR2 SASEGT, per germline. In DNA form, the CDR3 reads TGTGCCAGCAGTAGGGACAGGGACTTGTACGAGCAGTACTTC. This encodes CASSRDRDLYEQYF.

V and J are TRBV28 and TRBJ1-2, with 8 bases lining up with TRBD1. The germline V gene encodes CDR1 MDHEN and CDR2 SYDVKM. The junction had 10 bases not matched to a gene; V was cut back by 6 bases and J by 1 base. The CDR3 is made up of 16 amino acids. The CDR3 nucleotides read TGTGCCAGCAGCCCGCCGGGACAGGAGAGTAACTATGGCTACACCTTC. This sequence encodes CASSPPGQESNYGYTF.

Concerning this clone itself: One end of the junction does not line up with germline, which may come from a read error. The chain joins TRBV7-9 to TRBJ1-1, with D possibly being TRBD1 (5 bases). Germline V gene lookup returns CDR1 SEHNR and CDR2 FQNEAQ (reference sequence). This CDR3 spans 13 amino acids. CDR3: CSSSFQGGTEAFF. CDR3 DNA: TGTTCCAGCAGCTTTCAGGGCGGTACTGAAGCTTTCTTT.

The chain links TRBV5-1 to TRBJ2-1; tentative D call: TRBD2 (6 bases). Germline V gene lookup returns CDR1 SGHRS and CDR2 YFSETQ. The CDR3 extends over 16 amino acids. Trimming cost V 7 bases and J 2 bases, with 19 bases left between them. The CDR3 region is CASYPTAGSTYNEQFF. The CDR3 DNA reads TGCGCCAGCTACCCCACCGCGGGATCGACCTACAATGAGCAGTTCTTC.

DNA of the CDR3: TGTGCCAGGAGGGGACTAGCGGGACCAAATAGCACAGATACGCAGTATTTT. Protein product: CARRGLAGPNSTDTQYF. This sequence joins TRBV21-1 and TRBJ2-3; the table names TRBD2, a call not compared with the DNA. TRBV21-1 is marked as a pseudogene. The CDR3 has 17 amino acids.

The chain uses TRBV28 and TRBJ2-1; TRBD1 might be the D (7 bases). Germline-derived CDR1 and CDR2 are MDHEN and SYDVKM. Trimming stripped 5 bases from V and 2 bases from J, with 13 bases between. There are 15 residues in the CDR3. The CDR3 DNA is TGTGCCAGCAGTCTCCCAGGGGGGACCTACAATGAGCAGTTCTTC. Translating it yields CASSLPGGTYNEQFF.

This rearrangement joins TRBV5-4 to TRBJ1-1; 10 bases are shared with TRBD1. The CDR3 extends over 14 amino acids. Germline lookup yields CDR1 SGHNT and CDR2 YYREEE (reference sequence). The ends lost 1 base at V and 4 bases at J; junction bases unmatched: 1. The CDR3 nucleotides read TGTGCCAGCAGCTTGAGGACAGGGGGCACTGAAGCTTTCTTT. Translation gives CASSLRTGGTEAFF.

This chain's CDR3 is CASRSRADTGELFF. In DNA form, the CDR3 reads TGTGCCAGCAGGAGCAGGGCGGACACCGGGGAGCTGTTTTTT. This rearrangement joins TRBV7-9 to TRBJ2-2; TRBD1 is a possible D gene (5 bases). V dropped 6 bases and J dropped 3 bases, with 11 bases sitting between them. The CDR3 is 14 amino acids. Germline loops: CDR1 SEHNR, CDR2 FQNEAQ (reference sequence).

The table lists this clone with a few counts. The chain is built from TRBV5-1 and TRBJ2-7, with TRBD1 identical over 9 bases. This CDR3 contains 16 residues. Germline loops: CDR1 SGHRS, CDR2 YFSETQ. The V segment lost 3 bases and the J segment 3 bases; nucleotides outside the gene matches: 10. This chain's CDR3 is CASSSSATGGYYEQYF. The DNA of the CDR3 is TGCGCCAGCAGCTCCTCTGCGACAGGGGGTTACTACGAGCAGTACTTC. Filled out from reference TRBV5-1 and TRBJ2-7, the complete variable domain reads KAGVTQTPRYLIKTRGQQVTLSCSPISGHRSVSWYQQTPGQGLQFLFEYFSETQRNKGNFPGRFSGRQFSNSRSEMNVSTLELGDSALYLCASSSSATGGYYEQYFGPGTRLTVT.

In this sample, this clone turned up once. This chain uses TRBV21-1 with TRBJ2-1; the table's D call, TRBD2, was not checked against the DNA. TRBV21-1 is marked as a pseudogene. The CDR3 covers 15 residues. The CDR3 DNA follows: TGTGCCAGCCCGGCAGGCGGGAGAAACCCCAATGAGCAGTTCTTC. Protein product: CASPAGGRNPNEQFF.

The chain recombines TRBV5-4 with TRBJ2-7, with D tentatively TRBD1 (5 bases). Germline V lookup: CDR1 SGHNT, CDR2 YYREEE (reference sequence). This CDR3 has 14 amino acids. V was shortened by 4 bases and J by 1 base, with 12 bases between the two germline ends. The CDR3 DNA is TGTGCCAGCAGCATCGGACAAAATTCCTACGAGCAGTACTTC. Amino acid sequence: CASSIGQNSYEQYF.

CDR3 in amino acids: CASSTDRGYNEQFF. The CDR3 DNA reads as TGTGCCAGTAGTACCGACAGGGGTTATAATGAGCAGTTCTTC. The J gene is TRBJ2-1, the V gene TRBV19; 8 bases are a match to TRBD1. This CDR3 is built from 14 residues. V lost 4 bases to trimming and J lost 7 bases; unmatched junction nucleotides: 6. The germline V gene encodes CDR1 LNHDA and CDR2 SQIVND (reference sequence). The variable domain in full, completed from reference TRBV19 and TRBJ2-1, reads DGGITQSPKYLFRKEGQNVTLSCEQNLNHDAMYWYRQDPGQGLRLIYYSQIVNDFQKGDIAEGYSVSREKKESFPLTVTSAQKNPTAFYLCASSTDRGYNEQFFGPGTRLTVL.

The chain couples TRBV29-1 to TRBJ1-1; D gene ambiguous. The CDR3 consists of 13 residues. V lost 0 bases and J lost 8, with 13 bases in between. Per the germline V gene, CDR1 is SQVTM and CDR2 is ANQGSEA. CDR3 bases: TGCAGCGTTGAAGAGCTCCCAGGTGAAGAAGCTTTCTTT. This codes for CSVEELPGEEAFF.

The chain links TRBV4-3 to TRBJ2-5; tentatively, D is TRBD2 (6 bases). Trimming removed 0 bases from V and 4 bases from J, with 12 bases in between. This CDR3 is built from 15 residues. The germline V gene has CDR1 LGHNA and CDR2 YSLEER. The CDR3 region is CASSQEGRGGETQYF. DNA for the CDR3: TGCGCCAGCAGCCAAGAGGGACGGGGAGGAGAGACCCAGTACTTC.

V usage is TRBV5-8 and J usage is TRBJ1-4; D uncertain. CDR1 is SGHTS, CDR2 YDEGEE, per germline. Trimming pared 4 bases from V and 1 base from J, leaving 20 bases between. This CDR3 contains 18 residues. The CDR3 loop is CASSPIPGRELTNEKLFF. CDR3 nucleotide sequence: TGTGCCAGCAGCCCCATACCGGGAAGGGAGTTAACTAATGAAAAACTGTTTTTT.

V usage is TRBV5-1 and J usage is TRBJ2-1, with TRBD1 identical over 7 bases. Germline V lookup: CDR1 SGHRS, CDR2 YFSETQ. J lost 6 bases, V lost 1 base, and 4 bases had no gene match. This CDR3 comprises 14 residues. CDR3 region: CASSLRQGANEQFF. Written as DNA, the CDR3 is TGCGCCAGCAGCTTGAGACAGGGAGCCAATGAGCAGTTCTTC. The full variable domain, in which reference TRBV5-1 and TRBJ2-1 provide the parts outside the CDR3, is KAGVTQTPRYLIKTRGQQVTLSCSPISGHRSVSWYQQTPGQGLQFLFEYFSETQRNKGNFPGRFSGRQFSNSRSEMNVSTLELGDSALYLCASSLRQGANEQFFGPGTRLTVL.